Sequencing of this T cell receptor beta chain was carried out in a study of cytotoxic CD8 clonotypes in ibrutinib-treated CLL (dated by TCRdb to the early 2020s). With regard to the full study: In this cohort, around 15 patients were treatment-naive and approximately ten were relapsed/refractory, while around 17 had unmutated IGHV. Responses were partial in approximately 24 patients and complete in 2; after median about 5.5 years follow-up, around 14 stayed in remission and 12 progressed. Samples at response were collected after a median of about 13 months of treatment, with a range of roughly 6 to 40 months. On average, each sample yielded 255,043 productive templates and tens of thousands of productive rearrangements. Longitudinal samples were available for about 30% of the roughly 86 trial participants. Cryopreserved peripheral blood mononuclear cells were collected at three points: before therapy, at response, and at either sustained remission or disease progression. Every sample from remission and from progressive disease was obtained while the patients were still on ibrutinib.

Per the germline V gene, SGDLS is the CDR1 and YYNGEE is the CDR2. Its CDR3 holds 16 amino acids, cysteine through phenylalanine. Only the CDR3 DNA is retained, 48 bases long and in frame from the first base. V drops 4 bases and J drops 4 bases, leaving 20 bases in between. What this sample's time point label stands for: about a year on ibrutinib. Roughly 2 micrograms of genomic DNA were extracted from cryopreserved PBMCs for TCR beta library preparation. Longitudinal blood samples from CLL patients on ibrutinib monotherapy underwent high-throughput TCR beta sequencing. Patients were enrolled in a phase 2 open-label single-center ibrutinib monotherapy trial. The goal of deep resolution MiSeq sequencing was a depth between 1 in 1 million and 1 in 200,000 T cells, and coverage averaged 10x per clonotype. The immunoSEQ hsTCRB Kit was used to generate the TCR beta libraries. The original methods were these. ImmunoSEQ Data Assistant and ImmunoSEQ Analyzer were used for data analysis, and V, D and J genes were assigned according to IMGT definitions. Clonality, with values ranging from 0 to 1, was calculated as one minus the normalized Shannon entropy of productive rearrangement frequencies. Only overrepresented clonotypes making up at least 0.05% of the repertoire of each patient were included in the public clonotype analysis. Around 12 age-matched healthy donor repertoires from immuneACCESS were used as controls for clonality. The source is immuneACCESS, and TCRdb retained only in-frame sequences with V and J called. Part of the clones is not carried over; for the studies checked, unresolved V genes explain less than half of this, and the remainder is unexplained. The V and J calls and the clone size are those of that table, but D and trimming were determined from the DNA. The sample yields 200,000 or so clones; over 65% were counted once. The ten largest clones represent about 6.2% of the sample.

Note on this clone: The target of this receptor is not known. Base qualities are not recorded, but no much larger clone differs from it by a single base.

The research as a whole found: Public clonotypes were found to be uncommon and were observed to contract or remain stable during treatment; the increase in clonality was shown to reflect expansion of private clonotypes at ibrutinib response. Sampling times were not matched between sustained-remission and progressing patients, and lymph node repertoires were not studied. At baseline, clonality was higher than in age-matched healthy donors and showed a strong correlation with circulating CD8+ T-cell counts. Clonality rose at ibrutinib response, remained stable during sustained remission, and dropped back toward baseline at progression.

The sequenced sample was PBMCs, obtained after 12 months of ibrutinib treatment. The receptor chain draws on TRBV9 and TRBJ1-2, with no D gene named confidently. This receptor was taken from a human donor with chronic lymphocytic leukemia. The sequenced DNA: TGTGCCAGCAGCCCACGTCGGCGGCCGGAGTCCTATGGCTACACCTTC. This is translated as CASSPRRRPESYGYTF.